The clone carrying this T cell receptor (beta chain) was seen many times. The antigen remains undetermined. Three rounds of nested PCR, following a modified ARM-PCR protocol, produced the TCRbeta library. TCRdb re-called the multiplex PCR reads through MiXCR, storing one row per CDR3 protein. In the table there are 60,000 to 90,000 distinct CDR3 sequences, roughly 75% of which are singletons. This specimen belongs to a study of tumor and adjacent non-tumor tissue in lung cancer. RNA was extracted from bulk tissue without any cell sorting. More than 3 cm separated this lung sample from the edge of the tumor. General study points: Significantly higher TCR diversity was found in tumor than normal lung.

CDR1 and CDR2 from the germline V gene are SQVTM and ANQGSEA. The length of the CDR3 is 14 residues. V was pared by 6 bases and J by 7 bases, with 21 bases between. This chain joins TRBV29-1 and TRBJ2-5; D is perhaps TRBD2 (6 bases). This TCR was recovered from a woman between 45 and 65 years old with non-small cell lung cancer. Input material: distant non-tumor lung tissue. CDR3 residues: CSVLRRALFRTQYF. The CDR3 DNA reads as TGCAGCGTCCTTAGGAGGGCCCTCTTTAGGACCCAGTACTTC. The complete variable domain, with remaining parts taken from reference TRBV29-1 and TRBJ2-5, reads SAVISQKPSRDICQRGTSLTIQCQVDSQVTMMFWYRQQPGQSLTLIATANQGSEATYESGFVIDKFPISRPNLTFSTLTVSNMSPEDSSIYLCSVLRRALFRTQYFGPGTRLLVL.